The TCR beta chain under discussion was sequenced for a study of T cell changes during pregnancy in multiple sclerosis. Clones were sequenced by immunoSEQ multiplex PCR, and TCRdb holds only the in-frame ones, with some missing. In the table there are 35,000 to 50,000 clones, about 91% of which are singletons. Germline V CDR1 and CDR2: SGDLS, YYNGEE. Trimming took off 2 bases at V and 5 bases at J, with 13 bases between the two ends. This CDR3 is 15 amino acids long. This sequence originates from a female donor in good health, enrolled as a control in a pregnancy study. This chain joins TRBV9 and TRBJ1-4, with a tentative D call TRBD1 (5 bases). This specimen consisted of CD4+ T cells from peripheral blood mononuclear cells, obtained after pregnancy. CDR3 protein: CASSVREGRNEKLFF. DNA for the CDR3: TGTGCCAGCAGCGTTAGGGAGGGGAGAAATGAAAAACTGTTTTTT.